This TCR beta chain was documented in a study of cytomegalovirus exposure and HLA in healthy donors. In the PCR, 60 Vbeta and 13 Jbeta primers were used. Data came from immunoSEQ multiplex PCR; TCRdb stores just in-frame clones and leaves some out. The sample lists 200,000 or so clones, more than 80% occurring once. What was sequenced was PBMCs. This sequence was found in a man aged 25 to 40 in good health and CMV-seronegative.

The CDR3, as DNA: TGCGCCAGCAGCTTTTCAGGTTTACAGACTGAAGCTTTCTTT. Protein: CASSFSGLQTEAFF. J is TRBJ1-1 and V is TRBV5-1; D is undetermined. The CDR3 totals 14 residues. CDR1 and CDR2 (germline): SGHRS, YFSETQ. Trimming stripped 2 bases from V and 5 bases from J, with 13 bases between.